This T cell receptor beta chain was identified in a study of T cell changes during pregnancy in multiple sclerosis. Profiled with immunoSEQ multiplex PCR; TCRdb holds only in-frame clones, not every one. The table records around 130,000 clones, 93% of them present only once. Sequencing used peripheral blood, obtained before pregnancy. This sequence originates from a female donor with multiple sclerosis, enrolled in a pregnancy study.

This CDR3 reads CASSQGAGGYTF. In DNA form, the CDR3 reads TGTGCCAGCAGTCAGGGGGCGGGTGGCTACACCTTC. This chain links TRBV27 with TRBJ1-2; 8 positions agree with TRBD1. The J segment lost 7 bases and the V segment lost 5 bases, leaving 3 bases of the junction unmatched. CDR1 is MNHEY and CDR2 is SMNVEV in the germline V gene (reference sequence). The CDR3 totals 12 residues.